Listed below are T cell receptor beta chains from one sample, sequenced in a study of T cell responses to AZD1222 COVID-19 vaccine. TCRdb's copy holds only in-frame clones and misses some; the assay was immunoSEQ multiplex PCR. The sample holds 110,000 to 150,000 clones, 92% seen once. This material consisted of peripheral blood, taken 28 days after the second AZD1222 dose. All receptors come from an adult who received the AZD1222 COVID-19 vaccine. CDR3s include the opening cysteine and the closing phenylalanine or tryptophan. A D gene is named only where the DNA matches it firmly. Clone size is given for some rows only: seen once, a few or many times, or a class if the clone is expanded.

J gene: TRBJ1-5; D gene: -; V gene: TRBV24-1; clone size: -; CDR3 DNA: TGTGCCACCAGTGATCCAGGGAGGGGCCCCAATCAGCCCCAGCATTTT; CDR3 protein: CATSDPGRGPNQPQHF
J gene: TRBJ2-7; D gene: TRBD2; V gene: TRBV6-9; clone size: -; CDR3 DNA: TGTGCCAGCAGTTATTCTCGCGGGAGGGCCTACGAGCAGTACTTC; CDR3 protein: CASSYSRGRAYEQYF
J gene: TRBJ1-1; D gene: -; V gene: TRBV28; clone size: -; CDR3 DNA: TGTGCCAGCAGTCGTCCAGCTAGGGGGAACACTGAAGCTTTCTTT; CDR3 protein: CASSRPARGNTEAFF
J gene: TRBJ2-6; D gene: -; V gene: TRBV5-8; clone size: -; CDR3 DNA: TGTGCCAGCAGCCGAACAGGGAGCTCTGGGGCCAACGTCCTGACTTTC; CDR3 protein: CASSRTGSSGANVLTF
J gene: TRBJ2-1; D gene: -; V gene: TRBV5-4; clone size: -; CDR3 DNA: TGTGCCAGCAGCCCCACCACAGGGAATGAGCAGTTCTTC; CDR3 protein: CASSPTTGNEQFF
J gene: TRBJ1-2; D gene: -; V gene: TRBV7-9; clone size: -; CDR3 DNA: TGTGCCAGCAGCTTAGAGGGCAGCTCTAACTATGGCTACACCTTC; CDR3 protein: CASSLEGSSNYGYTF
J gene: TRBJ2-2; D gene: -; V gene: TRBV14; clone size: -; CDR3 DNA: TGTGCCAGCAGCCAGATACGGGGCCCCACCGGGGAGCTGTTTTTT; CDR3 protein: CASSQIRGPTGELFF
J gene: TRBJ2-1; D gene: TRBD2; V gene: TRBV12-5; clone size: -; CDR3 DNA: TGTGCTAGTGGTTTGGAGAGCGGGAGCAAGTCCTACAATGAGCAGTTCTTC; CDR3 protein: CASGLESGSKSYNEQFF
J gene: TRBJ2-4; D gene: TRBD1; V gene: TRBV18; clone size: -; CDR3 DNA: TGTGCCAGCTCACCCAGGACAGGGGGAGCCAAAAACATTCAGTACTTC; CDR3 protein: CASSPRTGGAKNIQYF
J gene: TRBJ1-6; D gene: TRBD1; V gene: TRBV19; clone size: -; CDR3 DNA: TGTGCCAGTACCGAGGACAGGGGCAATTCACCCCTCCACTTT; CDR3 protein: CASTEDRGNSPLHF
J gene: TRBJ1-5; D gene: -; V gene: TRBV25-1; clone size: few; CDR3 DNA: TGTGCCAGCAGTGCCACGTCTCAGAATCAGCCCCAGCATTTT; CDR3 protein: CASSATSQNQPQHF
J gene: TRBJ1-5; D gene: TRBD1; V gene: TRBV20-1; clone size: -; CDR3 DNA: TGCAGTGCTAGTTTACAGGGGGGACAGCCCCAGCATTTT; CDR3 protein: CSASLQGGQPQHF
J gene: TRBJ1-2; D gene: TRBD1; V gene: TRBV28; clone size: once; CDR3 DNA: TGTGCCAGCAGTATAACGGCAGAGCAGGGGGGCTATGGCTACACCTTC; CDR3 protein: CASSITAEQGGYGYTF
J gene: TRBJ2-7; D gene: TRBD2; V gene: TRBV20-1; clone size: -; CDR3 DNA: TGCAGTGCTAGTGGGACTAGCGAACCGTATTTCTACGAGCAGTACTTC; CDR3 protein: CSASGTSEPYFYEQYF
J gene: TRBJ1-3; D gene: -; V gene: TRBV7-9; clone size: few; CDR3 DNA: TGTGCCAGCAGCAGAGACATGCTTTCAAGCCTCAGCTCTGGAAACACCATATATTTT; CDR3 protein: CASSRDMLSSLSSGNTIYF
J gene: TRBJ1-5; D gene: -; V gene: TRBV6-5; clone size: -; CDR3 DNA: TGTGCCAGCAGCGCGGGCGTGCCGCCCCAGCATTTT; CDR3 protein: CASSAGVPPQHF
J gene: TRBJ1-5; D gene: -; V gene: TRBV6-5; clone size: -; CDR3 DNA: TGTGCCAGCTCCCGAAGTGGTCAGCCCCAGCATTTT; CDR3 protein: CASSRSGQPQHF
J gene: TRBJ1-6; D gene: -; V gene: TRBV30; clone size: -; CDR3 DNA: TGTGCCTGGAACCCTAATAATTCACCCCTCCACTTT; CDR3 protein: CAWNPNNSPLHF
J gene: TRBJ1-4; D gene: -; V gene: TRBV27; clone size: -; CDR3 DNA: TGTGCCAGCAAATTTCGCGGAACTAATGAAAAACTGTTTTTT; CDR3 protein: CASKFRGTNEKLFF
J gene: TRBJ2-2; D gene: -; V gene: TRBV14; clone size: -; CDR3 DNA: TGTGCCAGCAGCCAAGCTGTCTCCGGGGAGCTGTTTTTT; CDR3 protein: CASSQAVSGELFF
J gene: TRBJ2-1; D gene: TRBD2; V gene: TRBV5-1; clone size: -; CDR3 DNA: TGCGCCAGCAGCTTTTGGACTAGCGGGAGGCATGAGCAGTTCTTC; CDR3 protein: CASSFWTSGRHEQFF
J gene: TRBJ1-1; D gene: TRBD1; V gene: TRBV6-2/TRBV6-3; clone size: once; CDR3 DNA: TGTGCCAGCAGTGGTAGACAGGGGGGCACTGAAGCTTTCTTT; CDR3 protein: CASSGRQGGTEAFF
J gene: TRBJ1-5; D gene: -; V gene: TRBV3-1/TRBV3-2; clone size: -; CDR3 DNA: TGTGCCAGCAGCCAAGCCGGGAACAATCAGCCCCAGCATTTT; CDR3 protein: CASSQAGNNQPQHF
J gene: TRBJ2-7; D gene: -; V gene: TRBV11-3; clone size: few; CDR3 DNA: TGTGCCAGCAGTTTTAGTAGCTCCTACGAGCAGTACTTC; CDR3 protein: CASSFSSSYEQYF
J gene: TRBJ1-2; D gene: -; V gene: TRBV28; clone size: -; CDR3 DNA: TGTGCCAGCAGTGCAGAGGGGGAACACTATGGCTACACCTTC; CDR3 protein: CASSAEGEHYGYTF
J gene: TRBJ1-1; D gene: -; V gene: TRBV18; clone size: once; CDR3 DNA: TGTGCCAGCTCACCACTTATATCGGACACTGAAGCTTTCTTT; CDR3 protein: CASSPLISDTEAFF
J gene: TRBJ2-3; D gene: TRBD2; V gene: TRBV4-3; clone size: -; CDR3 DNA: TGCGCCAGCAGCCCTAGCGGAACTAGCACAGATACGCAGTATTTT; CDR3 protein: CASSPSGTSTDTQYF
J gene: TRBJ1-1; D gene: -; V gene: TRBV4-3; clone size: -; CDR3 DNA: TGCGCCAGCAGCCAAGATCCCGGGTTGAACACTGAAGCTTTCTTT; CDR3 protein: CASSQDPGLNTEAFF
J gene: TRBJ1-3; D gene: -; V gene: TRBV19; clone size: -; CDR3 DNA: TGTGCCAGTAGTGCCCCGGGCGCAGGGGAATCTGGAAACACCATATATTTT; CDR3 protein: CASSAPGAGESGNTIYF
J gene: TRBJ1-1; D gene: -; V gene: TRBV10-1; clone size: -; CDR3 DNA: TGCGCCAGCAGCAGCGGACCAGGGATAGGGAGCACTGAAGCTTTCTTT; CDR3 protein: CASSSGPGIGSTEAFF
J gene: TRBJ2-7; D gene: -; V gene: TRBV7-8; clone size: -; CDR3 DNA: TGTGCCAGCAGCTTAGCGGGAGTACCCTACGAGCAGTACTTC; CDR3 protein: CASSLAGVPYEQYF
J gene: TRBJ1-4; D gene: -; V gene: TRBV3-1/TRBV3-2; clone size: -; CDR3 DNA: TGTGCCAGCAGCCCAAGTTATCCCAATAATGAAAAACTGTTTTTT; CDR3 protein: CASSPSYPNNEKLFF
J gene: TRBJ2-4; D gene: -; V gene: TRBV27; clone size: -; CDR3 DNA: TGTGCCAGCAGTTTACGTGGGGGCAGTGTCCTAGCCAAAAACATTCAGTACTTC; CDR3 protein: CASSLRGGSVLAKNIQYF
J gene: TRBJ2-7; D gene: -; V gene: TRBV5-1; clone size: -; CDR3 DNA: TGCGCCAGCAGCCTAGCTAGCCTGCAAGCGGAGCAGTACTTC; CDR3 protein: CASSLASLQAEQYF
J gene: TRBJ1-1; D gene: -; V gene: TRBV19; clone size: once; CDR3 DNA: TGTGCCAGTAGGACTCGGGGCAGCCCATGGGACACTGAAGCTTTCTTT; CDR3 protein: CASRTRGSPWDTEAFF
J gene: TRBJ2-1; D gene: -; V gene: TRBV7-3; clone size: -; CDR3 DNA: TGTGCCAGCAGCTTAGGGGCCCGACACCCCGATGAGCAGTTCTTC; CDR3 protein: CASSLGARHPDEQFF
J gene: TRBJ1-2; D gene: -; V gene: TRBV10-3; clone size: -; CDR3 DNA: TGTGCCATCAGTGAGGCGGGAGTTGGGACGGGAAATGGCTACACCTTC; CDR3 protein: CAISEAGVGTGNGYTF
J gene: TRBJ1-5; D gene: TRBD1; V gene: TRBV10-3; clone size: -; CDR3 DNA: TGTGCCATCAGTGGAGGACAGGGATTAAGCAACAATCAGCCCCAGCATTTT; CDR3 protein: CAISGGQGLSNNQPQHF
J gene: TRBJ2-2; D gene: -; V gene: TRBV27; clone size: once; CDR3 DNA: TGTGCCAGCAGCGTAACCGTTGGTGTTGGGGAGCTGTTTTTT; CDR3 protein: CASSVTVGVGELFF
J gene: TRBJ2-7; D gene: -; V gene: TRBV21-1; clone size: -; CDR3 DNA: TGTGCCAGCAGCAAAGCGGGGGACAGGGGAGGCTACGAGCAGTACTTC; CDR3 protein: CASSKAGDRGGYEQYF
J gene: TRBJ2-2; D gene: -; V gene: TRBV30; clone size: -; CDR3 DNA: TGTGCCTGGAGTGTACAAGGGCAGGACACCGGGGAGCTGTTTTTT; CDR3 protein: CAWSVQGQDTGELFF
J gene: TRBJ2-7; D gene: -; V gene: TRBV28; clone size: -; CDR3 DNA: TGTGCCAGCAGTTTAAATACGGAGCAGTACTTC; CDR3 protein: CASSLNTEQYF
J gene: TRBJ2-1; D gene: -; V gene: TRBV2; clone size: -; CDR3 DNA: TGTGCCAGCACCAGGGAGAGCTCCTACAATGAGCAGTTCTTC; CDR3 protein: CASTRESSYNEQFF
J gene: TRBJ2-7; D gene: -; V gene: TRBV29-1; clone size: few; CDR3 DNA: TGCAGCGTTGCGGGCGACGGAGCTTACGAGCAGTACTTC; CDR3 protein: CSVAGDGAYEQYF
J gene: TRBJ2-2; D gene: -; V gene: TRBV7-5; clone size: -; CDR3 DNA: TGTGCCAGAAGCCCATGGACTAGCCCCGCCGGGGAGCTGTTTTTT; CDR3 protein: CARSPWTSPAGELFF
J gene: TRBJ2-2; D gene: TRBD2; V gene: TRBV7-9; clone size: -; CDR3 DNA: TGTGCCAGCAGCTCCCTTGGGGCGGGAGAGGACACCGGGGAGCTGTTTTTT; CDR3 protein: CASSSLGAGEDTGELFF
J gene: TRBJ1-5; D gene: -; V gene: TRBV27; clone size: -; CDR3 DNA: TGTGCCAGCAGTTATAGCAATCAGCCCCAGCATTTT; CDR3 protein: CASSYSNQPQHF
J gene: TRBJ2-7; D gene: TRBD1; V gene: TRBV5-1; clone size: once; CDR3 DNA: TGCGCCAGCAGTCAGGACAGGGAAGAAAACGAGCAGTACTTC; CDR3 protein: CASSQDREENEQYF
J gene: TRBJ1-6; D gene: -; V gene: TRBV2; clone size: -; CDR3 DNA: TGTGCCAGCAGTGAGAGGGAAACCAATTCACCCCTCCACTTT; CDR3 protein: CASSERETNSPLHF
J gene: TRBJ2-1; D gene: -; V gene: TRBV25-1; clone size: -; CDR3 DNA: TGTGCCAGCAGTGACGGCTACAACAATGAGCAGTTCTTC; CDR3 protein: CASSDGYNNEQFF
J gene: TRBJ2-5; D gene: -; V gene: TRBV28; clone size: -; CDR3 DNA: TGTGCCAGCAGTCCCCAGGTCCTCGGAGGGGAGACCCAGTACTTC; CDR3 protein: CASSPQVLGGETQYF
J gene: TRBJ1-1; D gene: -; V gene: TRBV19; clone size: -; CDR3 DNA: TGTGCCAGCACGTTCTCCGTGACAGTGAACACTGAAGCTTTCTTT; CDR3 protein: CASTFSVTVNTEAFF
J gene: TRBJ1-5; D gene: -; V gene: TRBV3-1/TRBV3-2; clone size: -; CDR3 DNA: TGTGCCAGCAGCCAACGACAGGGCAATCAGCCCCAGCATTTT; CDR3 protein: CASSQRQGNQPQHF
J gene: TRBJ1-3; D gene: TRBD1; V gene: TRBV6-5; clone size: -; CDR3 DNA: TGTGCCAGCAGTCCGTCAGGGGGGGCGAGGGACACCATATATTTT; CDR3 protein: CASSPSGGARDTIYF
J gene: TRBJ1-5; D gene: TRBD1; V gene: TRBV23-1; clone size: -; CDR3 DNA: TGCGCCAGCAGTCAATCGGAGGTAGGGACAGGGACCGGCTTTCAGCCCCAGCATTTT; CDR3 protein: CASSQSEVGTGTGFQPQHF